This T cell receptor (beta chain) was identified in a study of cytomegalovirus exposure and HLA in healthy donors. Findings and caveats of the study: Per a prior analysis, the majority of TCR beta V segments were productive roughly 87% or roughly 30% of the time.

Looked up from germline, CDR1 is MDHEN and CDR2 is SYDVKM. This CDR3 has 18 amino acids. Trimming pared 7 bases from V and 0 bases from J, leaving 19 bases between. A multiplex PCR was run with 60 Vbeta primers and 13 Jbeta primers. Using immunoSEQ multiplex PCR, the repertoire was profiled, and TCRdb retains in-frame clones only, with some absent. Counted here are about 130,000 clones, approximately 80% occurring once; the ten biggest clones make up about 4.3%. A note on this clone: The antigen is undetermined.

This sequence originates from a male donor in good health and CMV-seropositive. The V call is TRBV28, the J call TRBJ1-6; D is uncertain. The sample was PBMCs. The CDR3 spells CASTAVPAISSYNSPLHF. The CDR3 DNA reads TGTGCCAGCACCGCGGTTCCAGCGATAAGCTCCTATAATTCACCCCTCCACTTT.